This is a list of T cell receptor beta chains from one sample in a study of blood T cell repertoires in COVID-19. Sequenced by immunoSEQ multiplex PCR; TCRdb stores in-frame clones only, minus some. The sample shows about 160,000 clones, 87% of them seen only once. Sequencing used PBMCs or T cells enriched from blood (not recorded which). The receptors here all came from a woman between 50 and 59 years old who had recovered from COVID-19. Both conserved end residues are part of each CDR3. The order of the fields is V gene, clone size, D gene, CDR3 protein. A D gene is named only where the DNA matches it firmly. Clone size is not always given. Where it is, it says once, few, many or a class for expanded clones.

v_call: TRBV5-4; clone_size: NA; d_call: TRBD2; cdr3_aa: CASSSGAGGNGAQYF
v_call: TRBV7-2; clone_size: NA; d_call: NA; cdr3_aa: CASSPGTAREQFF
v_call: TRBV27; clone_size: NA; d_call: NA; cdr3_aa: CASSERESGYGYTF
v_call: TRBV11-3; clone_size: NA; d_call: NA; cdr3_aa: CASSLRLRQTMNTEAFF
v_call: TRBV19; clone_size: NA; d_call: TRBD1; cdr3_aa: CASTTDRDGNYGYTF
v_call: TRBV6-4; clone_size: NA; d_call: TRBD1; cdr3_aa: CASSAETGAHGYTF
v_call: TRBV4-1; clone_size: NA; d_call: NA; cdr3_aa: CASSHDGSGFSYEQYF
v_call: TRBV28; clone_size: NA; d_call: TRBD1; cdr3_aa: CASTLGDRYYNEQFF
v_call: TRBV30; clone_size: NA; d_call: TRBD2; cdr3_aa: CAWTVAGASTDTQYF
v_call: TRBV4-1; clone_size: NA; d_call: TRBD2; cdr3_aa: CASSQTSGPGSSYNEQFF
v_call: TRBV6-1; clone_size: NA; d_call: TRBD1; cdr3_aa: CASSEASTGAYEQYF
v_call: TRBV11-2; clone_size: NA; d_call: TRBD2; cdr3_aa: CASRPTSGKSNEQFF
v_call: TRBV14; clone_size: once; d_call: NA; cdr3_aa: CASSQDFQKTQYF
v_call: TRBV5-6; clone_size: NA; d_call: TRBD1; cdr3_aa: CASSSPSPSGTGTFYGYTF
v_call: TRBV19; clone_size: NA; d_call: TRBD2; cdr3_aa: CASSTLAGGYNEQFF
v_call: TRBV2; clone_size: NA; d_call: TRBD1; cdr3_aa: CASSLQGSNYGYTF
v_call: TRBV27; clone_size: NA; d_call: TRBD1; cdr3_aa: CASSLGPGGPQHF
v_call: TRBV19; clone_size: NA; d_call: NA; cdr3_aa: CASSIGGGPADTQYF
v_call: TRBV5-1; clone_size: NA; d_call: NA; cdr3_aa: CASSPGVARNEKLFF
v_call: TRBV7-2; clone_size: NA; d_call: TRBD1; cdr3_aa: CASSPQGAYLSSYNEQFF
v_call: TRBV5-1; clone_size: NA; d_call: TRBD2; cdr3_aa: CASARASGSNEQFF
v_call: TRBV4-1; clone_size: NA; d_call: TRBD1; cdr3_aa: CASSYGTGVNYGYTF
v_call: TRBV11-3; clone_size: NA; d_call: NA; cdr3_aa: CASSSDLGAPREKLFF
v_call: TRBV12-5; clone_size: NA; d_call: NA; cdr3_aa: CASGPPGGGSEAFF
v_call: TRBV28; clone_size: NA; d_call: NA; cdr3_aa: CASSLSGAGRGELFF
v_call: TRBV25-1; clone_size: NA; d_call: TRBD1; cdr3_aa: CASSAPGQGALSYGYTF
v_call: TRBV6-1; clone_size: NA; d_call: NA; cdr3_aa: CASSERIAVHEQYF
v_call: TRBV6-2/TRBV6-3; clone_size: NA; d_call: TRBD1; cdr3_aa: CASSLNNRGQPQHF
v_call: TRBV29-1; clone_size: NA; d_call: TRBD1; cdr3_aa: CSVEGLGQGARWEQFF
v_call: TRBV28; clone_size: NA; d_call: TRBD1; cdr3_aa: CASSSGLPGQVTGELFF
v_call: TRBV5-5; clone_size: NA; d_call: NA; cdr3_aa: CASSLVVAGETQYF
v_call: TRBV10-2; clone_size: NA; d_call: TRBD2; cdr3_aa: CASRSTSGGYNEQFF
v_call: TRBV12-5; clone_size: NA; d_call: NA; cdr3_aa: CASGLLGGTEAFF
v_call: TRBV10-3; clone_size: NA; d_call: NA; cdr3_aa: CAIRTGSGELFF
v_call: TRBV13; clone_size: few; d_call: NA; cdr3_aa: CASSSLSSGKTQYF
v_call: TRBV28; clone_size: NA; d_call: NA; cdr3_aa: CASSVGHSNQPQHF
v_call: TRBV6-2/TRBV6-3; clone_size: NA; d_call: NA; cdr3_aa: CASSYRVNTEAFF
v_call: TRBV6-4; clone_size: NA; d_call: TRBD2; cdr3_aa: CASEGLAGLSRSYEQYF
v_call: TRBV14; clone_size: NA; d_call: TRBD1; cdr3_aa: CASSRQGMMNTEAFF
v_call: TRBV5-4; clone_size: NA; d_call: NA; cdr3_aa: CASSLGAPYGYTF